These 16 T cell receptor beta chains came from one sample sequenced in a study of blood T cell repertoires in COVID-19. Libraries were prepared by immunoSEQ multiplex PCR; TCRdb keeps only in-frame clonotypes and omits some of them. This sample has roughly 240,000 clones; 75% to 85% occur once, and the top ten carry around 9.8%. What was sequenced was PBMCs or T cells enriched from blood (not recorded which). The origin of the receptors is a woman aged 45-65 years with acute COVID-19.

CDR3 loop: CASSQDQRRGGSYNEQFF. Written as DNA, the CDR3 is TGTGCCAGCAGCCAAGATCAAAGGCGGGGCGGCTCCTACAATGAGCAGTTCTTC. This rearrangement joins TRBV3-1 (or the pseudogene TRBV3-2) to TRBJ2-1; D perhaps matches TRBD2 (6 bases). V shed 0 bases and J shed 0 bases, with 15 bases lying between them. The CDR3 runs 18 residues. Germline CDR1 reads LGHDT; CDR2 reads YNNKEL (reference sequence).

The J gene is TRBJ2-7, the V gene TRBV18, with a tentative D call TRBD2 (6 bases). V lost 3 bases and J 3 bases, leaving 12 bases between the germline ends. Germline V gene lookup returns CDR1 KGHSH and CDR2 LQKENI. The CDR3 runs to 14 residues. In DNA, the CDR3 is TGTGCCAGCTCACCGGGACTCAGGGACTACGAGCAGTACTTC. Residues: CASSPGLRDYEQYF.

Written as DNA, the CDR3 is TGCGCCAGCACTGGTGGACAGGGTCGAGAGCAGTACTTC. Translated, it gives CASTGGQGREQYF. This sequence joins TRBV5-1 and TRBJ2-7, with 8 bases lining up with TRBD1. Germline V gene sequence: CDR1 SGHRS, CDR2 YFSETQ. Germline trimming cut 6 bases from V and 7 bases from J; bases unmatched to any gene: 9. The CDR3 length is 13 residues.

The rearrangement links TRBV27 to TRBJ2-2; a possible D gene is TRBD2 (5 bases). V lost 1 base and J 5 bases, leaving 11 bases between the germline ends. Germline CDR1 MNHEY, CDR2 SMNVEV (reference sequence). The CDR3 totals 15 residues. CDR3 in DNA: TGTGCCAGCAGTTTATTTCCTAGCCAGACCGGGGAGCTGTTTTTT. Encoded protein: CASSLFPSQTGELFF.

The rearrangement links TRBV11-2 to TRBJ2-3; TRBD1 is a possible D gene (6 bases). V lost 0 bases to trimming and J lost 14 bases, with 15 bases between them. Germline CDR1 reads SGHAT; CDR2 reads FQNNGV. The CDR3 loop spans 13 amino acids. The CDR3 protein is CASSLDSGGSGYF. The CDR3, as DNA: TGTGCCAGCAGCTTAGATAGTGGGGGCTCAGGGTATTTT.

V usage is TRBV7-9 and J usage is TRBJ1-1; 8 bases are a match to TRBD1. The V and J ends lost 3 bases and 4 bases, in that order; junction bases with no gene match: 4. This CDR3 has 14 amino acids. Germline lookup yields CDR1 SEHNR and CDR2 FQNEAQ (reference sequence). The CDR3 protein is CASSFPTGVTEAFF. The CDR3 region has the DNA TGTGCCAGCAGCTTTCCGACAGGGGTCACTGAAGCTTTCTTT. The variable domain in full, completed from reference TRBV7-9 and TRBJ1-1, reads DTGVSQNPRHKITKRGQNVTFRCDPISEHNRLYWYRQTLGQGPEFLTYFQNEAQLEKSRLLSDRFSAERPKGSFSTLEIQRTEQGDSAMYLCASSFPTGVTEAFFGQGTRLTVV.

The V gene is TRBV9, the J gene TRBJ1-1, with a weak D call TRBD1 (6 bases). With 0 bases removed from V and 11 bases from J, the gap between germline ends came to 26 bases. Germline values: CDR1 SGDLS, CDR2 YYNGEE. This CDR3 has 17 amino acids. CDR3 loop: CASSVADRPANNGPAFF. The CDR3 coding sequence is TGTGCCAGCAGCGTAGCCGACAGGCCCGCAAATAATGGACCGGCTTTCTTT.

The rearrangement joins TRBV7-9 to TRBJ1-2; TRBD1 matches at 8 bases. The CDR3 loop spans 13 amino acids. Germline V lookup: CDR1 SEHNR, CDR2 FQNEAQ (reference sequence). Trimming removed 5 bases from V and 6 bases from J; junction bases left unmatched: 5. CDR3 sequence: CASSPQGVDGYTF. Written as DNA, the CDR3 is TGTGCCAGCAGCCCACAGGGGGTAGATGGCTACACCTTC.

A single count supports this clone. The chain uses TRBV5-4 and TRBJ1-3, with TRBD1 as a possible D gene (6 bases). Germline values: CDR1 SGHNT, CDR2 YYREEE (reference sequence). V was trimmed by 3 bases and J by 0 bases, leaving 10 bases between them. This CDR3 comprises 15 residues. CDR3 nucleotide sequence: TGTGCCAGCAGCTCACAGGGCCTCTCTGGAAACACCATATATTTT. As protein: CASSSQGLSGNTIYF.

The chain links TRBV18 to TRBJ2-7, with 9 bases identical to TRBD1. The ends lost 6 bases at V and 5 bases at J; junction bases unmatched: 2. Per the germline V gene, CDR1 is KGHSH and CDR2 is LQKENI. The CDR3 runs 12 residues. The CDR3, as DNA: TGTGCCAGCTCGGGACAGGGTAACGAGCAGTACTTC. It encodes CASSGQGNEQYF.

The chain combines TRBV7-8 with TRBJ1-3; D is unclear. Germline lookup yields CDR1 SGHVS and CDR2 FQNEAQ. The CDR3 loop spans 15 amino acids. V was shortened by 5 bases and J by 0 bases, with 11 bases between the two germline ends. The CDR3 protein is CASSPMAVSGNTIYF. The DNA of the CDR3 is TGTGCCAGCAGCCCCATGGCGGTCTCTGGAAACACCATATATTTT.

V is TRBV19 and J is TRBJ2-2; 7 nucleotides line up with TRBD2. This CDR3 region has 16 residues. The germline CDR1 and CDR2 sequences are LNHDA and SQIVND (reference sequence). V lost 5 bases, J lost 1 base, and 7 bases stayed unmatched. The CDR3, as DNA: TGTGCCAGTAGTGTCTTGGGAGGGAGGAACACCGGGGAGCTGTTTTTT. Protein product: CASSVLGGRNTGELFF.

The CDR3 DNA follows: TGCGCCAGCAGCTTGGGAGGGACAGGGGGCACTGAAGCTTTCTTT. This translates into CASSLGGTGGTEAFF. The V call is TRBV5-1, the J call TRBJ1-1; TRBD1 agrees at 11 bases. CDR3 length: 15 residues. The V and J ends lost 0 bases and 4 bases, in that order; junction bases with no gene match: 2. Germline CDR1 SGHRS, CDR2 YFSETQ.

This chain joins TRBV7-6 and TRBJ2-3, with D possibly TRBD1 on 5 matching bases. Trimming left V 4 bases short and J 3 bases short, with 14 bases between. The germline V gene encodes CDR1 SGHVS and CDR2 FNYEAQ. This CDR3 has 15 amino acids. CDR3: CASSSEGQGTDTQYF. The CDR3 DNA is TGTGCCAGCAGCTCCGAAGGGCAGGGAACAGATACGCAGTATTTT.

This chain links TRBV19 with TRBJ1-5; a weak D match, TRBD1 (5 bases). Germline CDR1 LNHDA, CDR2 SQIVND (reference sequence). V was clipped by 9 bases and J by 1 base, with 10 bases between them. The CDR3 contains 13 residues. The CDR3 region has the DNA TGTGCCAGCAGGGATTGGAGCAATCAGCCCCAGCATTTT. Translated: CASRDWSNQPQHF.

V gene TRBV11-3 combines with J gene TRBJ2-2; D possibly corresponds to TRBD2 (5 bases). Germline V gene sequence: CDR1 SGHNT, CDR2 YENEEA. Trimming left V 0 bases short and J 3 bases short, with 8 bases between. This CDR3 contains 15 residues. The CDR3 nucleotides read TGTGCCAGCAGCTTAGAGGGAGTGGACACCGGGGAGCTGTTTTTT. Its protein product is CASSLEGVDTGELFF.